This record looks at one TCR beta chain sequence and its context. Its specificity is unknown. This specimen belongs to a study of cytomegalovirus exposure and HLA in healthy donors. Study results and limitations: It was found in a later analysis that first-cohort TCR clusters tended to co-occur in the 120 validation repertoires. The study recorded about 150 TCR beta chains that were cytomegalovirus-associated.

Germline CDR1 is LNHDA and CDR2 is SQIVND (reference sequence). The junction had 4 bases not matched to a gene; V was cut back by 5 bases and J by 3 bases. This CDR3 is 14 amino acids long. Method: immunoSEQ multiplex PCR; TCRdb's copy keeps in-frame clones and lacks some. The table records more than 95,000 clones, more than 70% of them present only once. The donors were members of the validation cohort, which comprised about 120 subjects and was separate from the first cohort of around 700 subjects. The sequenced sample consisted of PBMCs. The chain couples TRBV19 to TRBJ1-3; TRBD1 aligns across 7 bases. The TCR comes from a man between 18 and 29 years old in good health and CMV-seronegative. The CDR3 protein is CASSPPGGGNTIYF. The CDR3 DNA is TGTGCCAGTAGTCCACCAGGGGGTGGAAACACCATATATTTT.